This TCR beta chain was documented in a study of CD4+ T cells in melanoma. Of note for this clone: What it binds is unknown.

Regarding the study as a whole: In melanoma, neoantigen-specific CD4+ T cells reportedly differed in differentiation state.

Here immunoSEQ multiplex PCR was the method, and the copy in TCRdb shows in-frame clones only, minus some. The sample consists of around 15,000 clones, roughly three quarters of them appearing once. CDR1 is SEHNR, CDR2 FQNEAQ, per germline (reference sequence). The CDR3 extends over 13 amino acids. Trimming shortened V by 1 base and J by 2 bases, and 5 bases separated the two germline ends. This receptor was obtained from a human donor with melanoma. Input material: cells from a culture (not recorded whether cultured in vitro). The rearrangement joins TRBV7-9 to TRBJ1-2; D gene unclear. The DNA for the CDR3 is TGTGCCAGCAGCTTAGACACCAACTATGGCTACACCTTC. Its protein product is CASSLDTNYGYTF.